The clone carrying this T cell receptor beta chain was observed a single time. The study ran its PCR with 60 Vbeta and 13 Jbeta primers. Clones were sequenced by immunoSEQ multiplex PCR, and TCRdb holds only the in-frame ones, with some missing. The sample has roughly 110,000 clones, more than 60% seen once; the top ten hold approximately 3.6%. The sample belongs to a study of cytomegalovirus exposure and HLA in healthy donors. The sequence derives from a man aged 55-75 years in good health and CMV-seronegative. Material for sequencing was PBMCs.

Here the CDR3 reads CASSIRRGGLNEQFF. CDR3 nucleotides: TGTGCCAGTAGTATACGGAGAGGGGGCTTGAATGAGCAGTTCTTC. The chain carries TRBV19 and TRBJ2-1; TRBD1 aligns across 7 bases. The CDR3 has 15 amino acids. Germline CDR1 is LNHDA and CDR2 is SQIVND (reference sequence). Trimming removed 2 bases from V and 7 bases from J; junction bases left unmatched: 8.